These 10 T cell receptor beta chains share one sample of origin, sequenced in a study of molecular identifiers for immune sequencing clone quantification (dated by TCRdb to 2017 to 2018). Libraries came from PCR. These reads were obtained on a NextSeq 500. TCRdb handled the public reads itself, with Q25 trimming in fastp and clone calling in MiXCR, and kept productive beta chains. Rows with one shared CDR3 protein collapse into an entry with the most common genes and DNA. Here the sample has 400,000 to 600,000 distinct CDR3 sequences; less than 30% occur a single time. Together, the top ten hold about 0.75% of the sample. The specimen sequenced was naive CD8+ T cells from blood, with Jurkat cell RNA spiked in. The cell subset or site label, read with the paper, signifies: FACS-sorted CD8+CD4-CCR7+CD45RA+ naive T cells. The source is a human donor in good health. Some libraries in this study had Jurkat cell RNA spiked in.

This clonotype has a count of ten or more. The V gene is TRBV6-5, the J gene TRBJ2-5; 8 bases line up with TRBD2. The J segment lost 5 bases and the V segment lost 7 bases, leaving 9 bases of the junction unmatched. Per germline, CDR1 MNHEY and CDR2 SVGAGI. The CDR3 totals 14 residues. CDR3 nucleotides: TGTGCCAGCACCCCGGGACTAGGGAGGGAGACCCAGTACTTC. It specifies CASTPGLGRETQYF.

The V call is TRBV4-1, the J call TRBJ1-6, with TRBD1 identical over 7 bases. The V gene's germline CDR1 is MGHRA and CDR2 YSYEKL. Trimming cost V 3 bases and J 7 bases; bases outside gene matches: 3. The CDR3 is made up of 14 amino acids. The CDR3 DNA is TGCGCCAGCAGCCAGAGGGACAGAAATTCACCCCTCCACTTT. Its protein is CASSQRDRNSPLHF.

The gene calls are TRBV6-1 and TRBJ2-7; D may be TRBD2 (6 bases). V lost 7 bases, J lost 3 bases, and 19 bases lay in between. The CDR3 consists of 15 residues. Per the germline V gene, CDR1 is MNHNS and CDR2 is SASEGT. CDR3 protein: CASTQFGTAGYEQYF. The CDR3 region has the DNA TGTGCCAGCACTCAGTTCGGGACTGCGGGCTACGAGCAGTACTTC.

On this clonotype: A much larger clonotype is one base distant, so this may be a read error. The rearrangement links TRBV29-1 to TRBJ2-5, with D uncertain. The CDR3 has 12 residues. Germline loops: CDR1 SQVTM, CDR2 ANQGSEA. The CDR3 region is CGVELGQETQYF. In DNA, the CDR3 is TGCGGCGTTGAATTGGGGCAAGAGACCCAGTACTTC.

The table lists this clonotype with many counts. This chain connects TRBV6-2 or TRBV6-3 to TRBJ1-1, with D uncertain. Germline-derived CDR1 and CDR2 are MNHEY and SVGEGT. The length of the CDR3 is 14 residues. Between the trimmed V and J ends, which lost 0 bases and 6 bases, there was a span of 11 bases. In DNA, the CDR3 is TGTGCCAGCAGTTACTCCCCCCTCGTCCCTGAAGCTTTCTTT. Protein: CASSYSPLVPEAFF.

In regard to this clonotype: Mismatch with germline at one junction end may stem from a read error. This chain connects TRBV7-9 to TRBJ2-7; 9 bases fit TRBD1. CDR1 is SEHNR, CDR2 FQNEAQ, per germline (reference sequence). CDR3 length: 14 residues. CDR3: CASSPRDRAYELYF. CDR3 DNA sequence: TGTGCCAGCAGCCCCCGGGACAGGGCCTACGAGCTGTACTTC.

A note on this clonotype: The junction does not match germline at one end; this may be a read error. The chain links TRBV4-3 to TRBJ1-6; TRBD1 matches 7 bases. The CDR3 length is 15 residues. Germline-derived CDR1 and CDR2 are LGHNA and YSLEER. The chain's CDR3 is CASGQMTGFFSPLHF. The CDR3 DNA is TGCGCCAGCGGCCAAATGACAGGGTTTTTTTCACCCCTCCACTTT.

This clonotype was counted a few times. The rearrangement uses TRBV29-1 and TRBJ2-1, with D possibly matching TRBD1 (6 bases). V was trimmed by 6 bases and J by 7 bases, leaving 19 bases between them. The CDR3 contains 14 residues. Germline CDR1 reads SQVTM; CDR2 reads ANQGSEA. The CDR3 loop is CSVDPYNRENEQFF. The CDR3 coding sequence is TGCAGCGTGGACCCTTATAACAGGGAGAATGAGCAGTTCTTC.

This clonotype has ten or more counts. The CDR3 is CASSPRVFGGRAGTQYF. CDR3 nucleotides: TGTGCCAGCAGTCCTAGAGTATTTGGAGGGAGGGCCGGTACGCAGTATTTT. The rearrangement links TRBV28 to TRBJ2-3, with TRBD2 matching over 7 bases. The CDR3 is 17 amino acids. V lost 5 bases to trimming and J lost 8 bases; unmatched junction nucleotides: 19. The germline V gene has CDR1 MDHEN and CDR2 SYDVKM.

This clonotype was seen more than once but under ten times. This chain joins TRBV19 and TRBJ2-1, with TRBD2 matching over 10 bases. Germline assignment: CDR1 LNHDA and CDR2 SQIVND (reference sequence). CDR3 length: 21 amino acids. The V segment lost 3 bases and the J segment 5 bases; nucleotides outside the gene matches: 22. CDR3 residues: CASSMGGLAGVRSREDNEQFF. For the CDR3, the DNA is TGTGCCAGTAGTATGGGAGGGCTAGCGGGAGTGCGAAGTAGGGAAGACAATGAGCAGTTCTTC.